This entry concerns a single TCR beta chain. No antigen is known for it. Assay used: immunoSEQ multiplex PCR; TCRdb lists only in-frame clones, some missing. The table has 5,500 to 8,000 clones, 70% to 90% seen once. The data are from a study of PD-1 blockade in classical Hodgkin lymphoma. Study-wide results and limits: It was among complete responders that baseline diversity resembled that of newly diagnosed patients. TCR diversity in CD4+, not CD8+, cells rose significantly by C4D1. Excluded were patients who started nivolumab under 1 year after ASCT, a group that had lower diversity.

No patient escaped relapse after autologous stem cell transplantation, and brentuximab vedotin exposure varied. There are 11 residues in the CDR3. Deletions cut 7 bases from V and 4 bases from J, with 10 bases between. Germline CDR1 reads DFQATT; CDR2 reads SNEGSKA (reference sequence). The sample here was peripheral blood mononuclear cells (PBMCs), taken at baseline. This TCR came from a human donor with classical Hodgkin lymphoma. The chain couples TRBV20-1 to TRBJ1-2, with D perhaps TRBD1 (5 bases). The CDR3 here is CSVGEAYGYTF. The CDR3 bases are TGCAGTGTAGGGGAGGCCTATGGCTACACCTTC.